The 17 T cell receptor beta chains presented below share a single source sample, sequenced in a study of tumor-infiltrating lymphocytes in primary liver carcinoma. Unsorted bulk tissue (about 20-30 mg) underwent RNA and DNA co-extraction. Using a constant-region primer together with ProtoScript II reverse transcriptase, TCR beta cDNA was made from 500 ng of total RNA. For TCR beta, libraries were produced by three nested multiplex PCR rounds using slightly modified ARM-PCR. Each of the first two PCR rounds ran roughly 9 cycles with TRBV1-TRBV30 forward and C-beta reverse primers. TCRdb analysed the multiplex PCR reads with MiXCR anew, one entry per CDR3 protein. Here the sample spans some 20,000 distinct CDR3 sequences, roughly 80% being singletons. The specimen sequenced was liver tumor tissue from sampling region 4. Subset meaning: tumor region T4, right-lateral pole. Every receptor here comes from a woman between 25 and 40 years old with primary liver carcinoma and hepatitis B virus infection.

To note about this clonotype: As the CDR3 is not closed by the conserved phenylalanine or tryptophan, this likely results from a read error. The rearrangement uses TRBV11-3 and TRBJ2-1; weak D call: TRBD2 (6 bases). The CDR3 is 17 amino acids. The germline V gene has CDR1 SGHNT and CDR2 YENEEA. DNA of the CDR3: TGTGCCAGCAGCATAGATCTGGCGGGGAGCTCCTACAATGAGCAGTTCTCC. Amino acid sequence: CASSIDLAGSSYNEQFS.

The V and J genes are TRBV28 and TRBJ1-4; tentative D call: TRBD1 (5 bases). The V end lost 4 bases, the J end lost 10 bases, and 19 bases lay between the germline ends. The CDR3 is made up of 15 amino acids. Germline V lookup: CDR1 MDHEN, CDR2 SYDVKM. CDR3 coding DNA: TGTGCCAGCAGTTCCTCAGGGTGGGGGGATGGAAAACTGTTTTTT. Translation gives CASSSSGWGDGKLFF.

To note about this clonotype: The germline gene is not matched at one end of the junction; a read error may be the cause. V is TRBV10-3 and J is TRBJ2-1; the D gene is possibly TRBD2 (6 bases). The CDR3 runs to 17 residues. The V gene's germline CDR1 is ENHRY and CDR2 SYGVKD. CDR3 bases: TGTCCCATCAGTGAGACCATGGCGGCTAGCGTATACAATGAGCAGTTCTTC. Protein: CPISETMAASVYNEQFF.

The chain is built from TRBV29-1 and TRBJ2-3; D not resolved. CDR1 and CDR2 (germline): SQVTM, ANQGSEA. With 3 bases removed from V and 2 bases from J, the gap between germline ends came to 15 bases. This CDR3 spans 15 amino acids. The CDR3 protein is CSVDGLHSNTDTQYF. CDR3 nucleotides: TGCAGCGTTGACGGTTTGCACTCAAACACAGATACGCAGTATTTT.

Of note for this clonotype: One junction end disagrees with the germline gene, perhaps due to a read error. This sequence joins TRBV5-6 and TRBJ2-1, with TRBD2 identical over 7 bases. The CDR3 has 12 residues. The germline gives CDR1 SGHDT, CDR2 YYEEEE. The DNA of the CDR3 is TGTACCAGCGGCCCACGGGGGGACGCGCAGTTCTTC. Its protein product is CTSGPRGDAQFF.

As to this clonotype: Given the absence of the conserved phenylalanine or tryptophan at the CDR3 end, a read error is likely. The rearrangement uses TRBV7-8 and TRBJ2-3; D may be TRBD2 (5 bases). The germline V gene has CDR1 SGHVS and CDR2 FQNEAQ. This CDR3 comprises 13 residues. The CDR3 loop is CSSSSLVSETQYL. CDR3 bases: TGTTCCAGCAGCTCACTAGTATCAGAAACGCAGTATCTT.

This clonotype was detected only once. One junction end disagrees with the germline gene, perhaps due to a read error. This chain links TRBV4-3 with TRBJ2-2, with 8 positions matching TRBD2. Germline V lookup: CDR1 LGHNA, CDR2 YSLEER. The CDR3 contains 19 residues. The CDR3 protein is CASSVLTGGPRSNSGVLFF. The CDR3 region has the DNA TGCGCCAGCAGCGTACTAACGGGAGGGCCCCGTTCGAACTCCGGGGTGCTGTTTTTT.

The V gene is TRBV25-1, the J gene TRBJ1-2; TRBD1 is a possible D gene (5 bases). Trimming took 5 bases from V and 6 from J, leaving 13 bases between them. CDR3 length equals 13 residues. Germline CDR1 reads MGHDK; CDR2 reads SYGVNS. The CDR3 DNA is TGTGCCAGCAGTAAACACGGGGCGAATGGCTACACCTTC. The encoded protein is CASSKHGANGYTF.

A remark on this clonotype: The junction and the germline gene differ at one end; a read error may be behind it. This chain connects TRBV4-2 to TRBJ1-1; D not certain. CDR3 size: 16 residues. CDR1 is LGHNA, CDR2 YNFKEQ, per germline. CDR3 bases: TGTGCCAGCAGCCCCGTCGAAGAGAGAGGGAACGCTGAAGCTTTCTTT. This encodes CASSPVEERGNAEAFF.

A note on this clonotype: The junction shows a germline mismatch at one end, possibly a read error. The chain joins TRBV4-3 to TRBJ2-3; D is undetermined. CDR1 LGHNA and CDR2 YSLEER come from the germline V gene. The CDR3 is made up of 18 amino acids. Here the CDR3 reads CASSQSVWLGGPDGTQYF. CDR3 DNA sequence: TGCGCAAGCAGCCAGTCGGTCTGGCTGGGTGGTCCCGATGGTACGCAGTATTTT.

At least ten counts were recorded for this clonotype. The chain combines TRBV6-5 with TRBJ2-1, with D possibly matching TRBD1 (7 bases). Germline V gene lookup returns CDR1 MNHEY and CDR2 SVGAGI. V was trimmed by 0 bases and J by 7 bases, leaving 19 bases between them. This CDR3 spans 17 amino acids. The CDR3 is CASSYSFGGQSMNEQFF. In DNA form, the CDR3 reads TGTGCCAGCAGTTACTCTTTCGGGGGACAGTCTATGAATGAGCAGTTCTTC.

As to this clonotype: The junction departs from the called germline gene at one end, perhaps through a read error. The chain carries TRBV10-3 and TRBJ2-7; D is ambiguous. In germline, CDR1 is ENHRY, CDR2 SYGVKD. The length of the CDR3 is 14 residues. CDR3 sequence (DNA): TGTACCAACAGTGATGACAAGCTTTATTACGAACAGTACTTC. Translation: CTNSDDKLYYEQYF.

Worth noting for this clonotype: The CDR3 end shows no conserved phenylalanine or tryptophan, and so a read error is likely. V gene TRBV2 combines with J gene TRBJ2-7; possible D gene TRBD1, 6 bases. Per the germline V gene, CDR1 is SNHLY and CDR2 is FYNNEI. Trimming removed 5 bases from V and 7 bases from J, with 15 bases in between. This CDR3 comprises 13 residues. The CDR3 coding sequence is TGTGCCAGCAGTCCAGCCCAGGGGTGGGAGCAGTACATC. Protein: CASSPAQGWEQYI.

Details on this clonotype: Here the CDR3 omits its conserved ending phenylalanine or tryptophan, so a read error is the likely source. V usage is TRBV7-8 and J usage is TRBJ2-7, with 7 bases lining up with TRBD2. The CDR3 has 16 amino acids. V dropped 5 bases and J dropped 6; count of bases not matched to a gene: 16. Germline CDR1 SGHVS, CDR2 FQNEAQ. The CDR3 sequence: CASSPLLASEGLEQYL. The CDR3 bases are TGTGCCAGCAGCCCATTACTAGCGAGCGAAGGTCTCGAGCAGTACCTC.

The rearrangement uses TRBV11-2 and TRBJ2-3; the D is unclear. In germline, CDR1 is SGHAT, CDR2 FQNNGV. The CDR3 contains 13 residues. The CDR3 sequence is CVNGLQWGDTQYF. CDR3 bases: TGTGTCAACGGCCTACAGTGGGGAGATACGCAGTATTTT.

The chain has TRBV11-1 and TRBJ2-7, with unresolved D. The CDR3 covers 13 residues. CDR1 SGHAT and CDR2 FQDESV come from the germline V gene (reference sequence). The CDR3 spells CVSRLGYLREQYV. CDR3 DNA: TGTGTCAGCAGATTAGGATACCTCCGTGAGCAGTACGTC.

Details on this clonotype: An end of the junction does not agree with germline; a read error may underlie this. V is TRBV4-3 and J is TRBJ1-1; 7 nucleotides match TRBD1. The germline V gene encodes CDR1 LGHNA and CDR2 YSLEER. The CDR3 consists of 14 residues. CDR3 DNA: TGCGCCAGCAGCCACGACAGGGCTGTAAATGAAGCTTCCTTT. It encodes CASSHDRAVNEASF.